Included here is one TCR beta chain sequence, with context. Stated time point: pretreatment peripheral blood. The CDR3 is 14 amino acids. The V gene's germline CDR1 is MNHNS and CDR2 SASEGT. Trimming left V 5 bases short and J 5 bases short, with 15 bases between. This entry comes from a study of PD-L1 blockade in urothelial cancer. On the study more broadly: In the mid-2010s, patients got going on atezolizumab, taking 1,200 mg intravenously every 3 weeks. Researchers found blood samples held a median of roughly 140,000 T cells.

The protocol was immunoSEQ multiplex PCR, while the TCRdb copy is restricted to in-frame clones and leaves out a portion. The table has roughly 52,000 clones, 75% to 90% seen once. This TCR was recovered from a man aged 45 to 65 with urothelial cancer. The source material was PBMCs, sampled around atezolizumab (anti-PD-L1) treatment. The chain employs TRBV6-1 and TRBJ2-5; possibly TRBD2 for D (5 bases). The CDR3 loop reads CASSRGLARETQYF. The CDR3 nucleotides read TGTGCCAGCAGTCGAGGGCTAGCCAGGGAGACCCAGTACTTC.